The sequence of this TCR beta chain was determined in a study of OX40 agonist ivuxolimab in advanced cancers. CDR3 length: 14 residues. V gave up 5 bases and J gave up 0 bases, with 6 bases separating them. Germline CDR1 is SGHRS and CDR2 is YFSETQ. The data were produced by immunoSEQ multiplex PCR, yet TCRdb's version contains in-frame clones alone and is incomplete. The data show 11,000 to 15,000 clones, with 80% to 90% seen just once and 5.5% to 8% held by the top ten. In regard to this clone: Its target is unknown.

Whole-study results and caveats: At doses 0.1 to 3.0 mg/kg, CD4+ and CD8+ clones expanded.

The sample was CD4+ or CD8+ T cells sorted from blood, taken in a trial of the OX40 agonist ivuxolimab. The rearrangement links TRBV5-1 to TRBJ1-6; D remains unclear. The receptor's source is an adult with an advanced solid tumor such as melanoma, head and neck, liver or kidney cancer. The CDR3 protein is CASRPSSYNSPLHF. For the CDR3, the DNA is TGCGCCAGCAGGCCAAGCTCCTATAATTCACCCCTCCACTTT.